Each of the 14 T cell receptor beta chains below was sequenced from the same sample in a study of T cell clones after liver transplantation. Sequencing used immunoSEQ multiplex PCR; TCRdb keeps in-frame clones, though not all of them. The data contain approximately 10,000 clones, roughly 70% of them singletons. The specimen was CD4+ T cells from blood, collected 32 months after liver transplant. The receptors originated from a human patient who received a liver transplant. Some T cells may arise from the graft donor.

The chain has TRBV7-8 and TRBJ1-4, with D perhaps matching TRBD1 (6 bases). V lost 1 base to trimming and J lost 7 bases, with 16 bases between them. The germline V gene has CDR1 SGHVS and CDR2 FQNEAQ. This CDR3 contains 16 residues. The CDR3 bases are TGTGCCAGCAGCTTAGGATCCTGGGGGGCTCGTGAAAAACTGTTTTTT. Protein: CASSLGSWGAREKLFF.

This clone is labeled as medium-sized. The chain uses TRBV5-1 and TRBJ2-3; 8 positions match TRBD2. Germline V CDR1 and CDR2: SGHRS, YFSETQ. Unmatched junction bases numbered 3, after V lost 0 bases and J lost 0 bases. This CDR3 spans 16 amino acids. The DNA of the CDR3 is TGCGCCAGCAGCTTGGATACTAGCGGTAGCACAGATACGCAGTATTTT. It translates to CASSLDTSGSTDTQYF. Filled out from reference TRBV5-1 and TRBJ2-3, the complete variable domain reads KAGVTQTPRYLIKTRGQQVTLSCSPISGHRSVSWYQQTPGQGLQFLFEYFSETQRNKGNFPGRFSGRQFSNSRSEMNVSTLELGDSALYLCASSLDTSGSTDTQYFGPGTRLTVL.

This clone came up a few times. Written as DNA, the CDR3 is TGCGCCAGCAGCCAAGCTTCGGCAACTAATGAAAAACTGTTTTTT. Protein sequence: CASSQASATNEKLFF. The gene calls are TRBV4-3 and TRBJ1-4, with D unresolved. Per the germline V gene, CDR1 is LGHNA and CDR2 is YSLEER. This CDR3 has 15 residues. Trimming shortened V by 1 base and J by 0 bases, and 6 bases separated the two germline ends.

Here the CDR3 DNA reads TGTGCCAGCAGTTACCACCAGGGCAATGGCTACACCTTC. This sequence encodes CASSYHQGNGYTF. This sequence joins TRBV6-6 and TRBJ1-2; maybe TRBD1 (5 bases). The germline V gene has CDR1 MNHNY and CDR2 SVGAGI (reference sequence). The length of the CDR3 is 13 residues. Trimming shortened V by 2 bases and J by 6 bases, and 10 bases separated the two germline ends.

V gene TRBV28 combines with J gene TRBJ1-1; 7 bases agree with TRBD1. Per the germline V gene, CDR1 is MDHEN and CDR2 is SYDVKM. V lost 6 bases and J lost 3; bases outside the gene matches: 7. The CDR3 is 14 amino acids. CDR3 residues: CASRKQGWDTEAFF. The CDR3 nucleotides are TGTGCCAGCAGAAAACAGGGGTGGGACACTGAAGCTTTCTTT.

By share, this clone ranks as medium-sized. The chain joins TRBV7-9 to TRBJ2-7; no clear D gene. CDR1 and CDR2 from the germline V gene are SEHNR and FQNEAQ (reference sequence). Trimming took off 1 base at V and 2 bases at J, with 6 bases between the two ends. The length of the CDR3 is 13 residues. CDR3 region: CASSLGGTYEQYF. CDR3 bases: TGTGCCAGCAGCTTAGGGGGTACCTACGAGCAGTACTTC.

V and J are TRBV6-7 and TRBJ1-4; 8 positions agree with TRBD1. TRBV6-7 belongs to the ORF category, with a function that is uncertain. The CDR3 is made up of 17 amino acids. Losses at the gene ends were 6 bases for V and 4 bases for J; bases not matched to a gene: 13. The CDR3 region is CASRLQGARLNNEKLFF. CDR3 in DNA: TGTGCCAGCAGACTCCAGGGGGCGCGACTTAATAATGAAAAACTGTTTTTT.

The J gene is TRBJ2-3, the V gene TRBV10-3; 10 bases agree with TRBD2. In germline, CDR1 is ENHRY, CDR2 SYGVKD. V shed 0 bases, J shed 2 bases, and the junction held 11 bases outside the gene matches. This CDR3 is built from 19 residues. The CDR3 sequence: CAISESPRASGSYTDTQYF. For the CDR3, the DNA is TGTGCCATCAGTGAGTCGCCCCGGGCTAGCGGGAGTTACACAGATACGCAGTATTTT.

The genes are TRBV9 and TRBJ2-2; 9 bases agree with TRBD1. Germline V gene data show CDR1 as SGDLS and CDR2 as YYNGEE. J lost 6 bases, V lost 4 bases, and 10 bases had no gene match. This CDR3 contains 16 residues. CDR3: CASSSPGQGEAGELFF. The CDR3, as DNA: TGTGCCAGCAGCTCTCCGGGACAGGGAGAGGCCGGGGAGCTGTTTTTT.

Details on this clone: This sequence may be a read error, since a much larger clone differs from it by one base. The rearrangement joins TRBV4-2 to TRBJ2-1; weak D call: TRBD1 (8 bases). V was cut by 2 bases and J by 3 bases, with 14 bases left in between. Per the germline V gene, CDR1 is LGHNA and CDR2 is YNFKEQ. The length of the CDR3 is 16 residues. CDR3 in amino acids: CASSQPDREGYNEQFF. CDR3 nucleotide sequence: TGTGCCAGCAGCCAACCGGACAGGGAGGGCTACAATGAGCAGTTCTTC.

The genes are TRBV27 and TRBJ2-5, with 8 bases lining up with TRBD2. CDR1 is MNHEY and CDR2 is SMNVEV in the germline V gene (reference sequence). V lost 4 bases and J lost 3; bases outside the gene matches: 7. The CDR3 consists of 15 residues. The CDR3 loop reads CASSSISGGEETQYF. CDR3 DNA: TGTGCCAGCAGTTCCATTTCCGGGGGGGAAGAGACCCAGTACTTC.

The chain combines TRBV10-3 with TRBJ2-3; a weak D match, TRBD1 (6 bases). Germline CDR1 reads ENHRY; CDR2 reads SYGVKD. V lost 6 bases to trimming and J lost 2 bases, with 30 bases between them. The CDR3 consists of 20 residues. This chain's CDR3 is CAISEPGQGSMPTFTDTQYF. The CDR3 DNA is TGTGCCATCAGCGAACCGGGGCAGGGGAGCATGCCCACCTTCACAGATACGCAGTATTTT.

V gene TRBV7-2 combines with J gene TRBJ2-1; tentatively, D is TRBD1 or TRBD2 (5 bases each). The V end was cut by 1 base, the J end by 8 bases, with 15 bases between. The CDR3 has 15 amino acids. Germline V gives CDR1 SGHTA, CDR2 FQGNSA. The CDR3 here is CASSLDTGLAYEQFF. For the CDR3, the DNA is TGTGCCAGCAGCTTAGACACGGGGCTAGCATATGAGCAGTTCTTC.

The rearrangement links TRBV10-1 to TRBJ2-2, with 8 bases that match TRBD1. CDR1 WNHNN and CDR2 SYGVQD come from the germline V gene (reference sequence). V was pared by 3 bases and J by 1 base, with 7 bases of the junction left unmatched. The CDR3 loop spans 17 amino acids. This chain's CDR3 is CASSDLGTGMNTGELFF. CDR3 in DNA: TGCGCCAGCAGTGATTTGGGGACAGGAATGAACACCGGGGAGCTGTTTTTT.